The T cell receptor beta chain under discussion was sequenced for a study of blood T cell repertoires in COVID-19. Overall study: Sites across the United States, Italy and Spain contributed samples from acute and convalescent COVID-19.

In germline, CDR1 is MNHEY, CDR2 SMNVEV (reference sequence). V lost 2 bases to trimming and J lost 4 bases, with 11 bases between them. CDR3 size: 14 residues. Here immunoSEQ multiplex PCR was the method, and the copy in TCRdb shows in-frame clones only, minus some. This table has around 260,000 clones, about 89% appearing once. The TCR was taken from a woman aged 40 to 50 who had recovered from COVID-19. What was sequenced was peripheral blood. V gene TRBV27 combines with J gene TRBJ2-5; D is possibly TRBD2 (7 bases). In DNA, the CDR3 is TGTGCCAGCAGTTTACGGGGGGCGAGAGAGACCCAGTACTTC. This sequence encodes CASSLRGARETQYF.